This passage covers 18 T cell receptor beta chains from one sample sequenced in a study of human T cells and chemical hapten exposure. TCRdb itself ran the RACE reads through MiXCR, one entry per CDR3 protein. The sample holds around 380,000 distinct CDR3 sequences, 4.8% seen once. Sample time point: patch test 1, 2 weeks after DPC sensitization. Stated treatment: therapeutic diphenylcyclopropenone sensitization with weekly scalp DPC. This material consisted of whole blood, taken in connection with sensitization to the hapten diphenylcyclopropenone (DPC). The receptors shown here come from a woman aged 45-65 years with alopecia areata. Some clones in this sample may be carry-over from other donors' samples.

In regard to this clonotype: One end of the junction varies from germline; a read error may be responsible. The J gene is TRBJ2-5, the V gene TRBV12-3 or TRBV12-4; TRBD2 is a possible D gene (7 bases). The CDR3 has 14 amino acids. The CDR3 loop reads CASGLAGALETQYF. Written as DNA, the CDR3 is TGTGCCAGCGGTTTGGCGGGGGCCCTTGAGACCCAGTACTTC.

This chain uses TRBV10-3 with TRBJ1-1; D is possibly TRBD1 (6 bases). Germline CDR1 is ENHRY and CDR2 is SYGVKD. The CDR3 covers 16 residues. Trimming took 6 bases from V and 6 from J, leaving 23 bases between them. The CDR3 sequence: CAIRDRGGTSGPEAFF. CDR3 nucleotide sequence: TGTGCCATCAGAGACCGGGGGGGCACGTCGGGGCCTGAAGCTTTCTTT.

This clonotype was seen more than once but under ten times. The rearrangement joins TRBV4-3 to TRBJ2-2; 12 nucleotides align to TRBD2. The CDR3 sequence is 20 residues long. From germline, CDR1 is LGHNA and CDR2 YSLEER. Trimming at V came to 4 bases and at J to 1 base, leaving 13 bases not matched to a gene. CDR3 loop: CASSPFVGLAGGVNTGELFF. The CDR3 region has the DNA TGCGCCAGCAGCCCCTTCGTCGGGCTAGCGGGAGGGGTGAACACCGGGGAGCTGTTTTTT.

The rearrangement uses TRBV7-2 and TRBJ1-1; unclear D gene. Trimming took 7 bases from V and 10 from J, leaving 19 bases between them. The CDR3 has 13 residues. Germline V gene sequence: CDR1 SGHTA, CDR2 FQGNSA. The DNA of the CDR3 is TGTGCCAGCACCGAAAGAGGCGGCCTGAGAGCTTTCTTT. Protein product: CASTERGGLRAFF.

This clonotype has a count of ten or more. This chain uses TRBV11-2 with TRBJ1-2, with a tentative D call TRBD1 (5 bases). The CDR3 contains 12 residues. V was cut by 3 bases and J by 3 bases, with 5 bases left in between. Germline loops: CDR1 SGHAT, CDR2 FQNNGV. The chain's CDR3 is CASSFRDYGYTF. In DNA form, the CDR3 reads TGTGCCAGCAGCTTCAGGGACTATGGCTACACCTTC.

This clonotype was recorded at least ten times. The chain employs TRBV28 and TRBJ2-3, with 7 bases fitting TRBD2. The germline V gene has CDR1 MDHEN and CDR2 SYDVKM. V lost 2 bases to trimming and J lost 1 base; unmatched junction nucleotides: 3. The CDR3 contains 15 residues. The DNA of the CDR3 is TGTGCCAGCAGTTTAGCGGGAGATGGCACAGATACGCAGTATTTT. Its protein product is CASSLAGDGTDTQYF. Complete variable domain (other parts from reference TRBV28 and TRBJ2-3): DVKVTQSSRYLVKRTGEKVFLECVQDMDHENMFWYRQDPGLGLRLIYFSYDVKMKEKGDIPEGYSVSREKKERFSLILESASTNQTSMYLCASSLAGDGTDTQYFGPGTRLTVL.

This clonotype was counted many times. The CDR3 spells CASSSQTGGTEAFF. The CDR3 coding sequence is TGTGCCAGCAGCTCCCAGACAGGGGGAACTGAAGCTTTCTTT. The J gene is TRBJ1-1, the V gene TRBV13; 9 bases match TRBD1. The CDR3 is made up of 14 amino acids. Trimming removed 4 bases from V and 5 bases from J; junction bases left unmatched: 5. In germline, CDR1 is PRHDT, CDR2 FYEKMQ (reference sequence).

This clonotype was observed at least ten times. The chain recombines TRBV7-7 with TRBJ2-7; 8 nucleotides match TRBD1. This CDR3 comprises 13 residues. Trimming took 5 bases from V and 7 from J; bases not matched to a gene: 7. Germline V gene lookup returns CDR1 SSHAT and CDR2 FNYEAQ (reference sequence). Here the CDR3 DNA reads TGTGCCAGCAGCAGAGGACAGGGTGGAGAGCAGTACTTC. This gives the protein CASSRGQGGEQYF.

V usage is TRBV5-1 and J usage is TRBJ2-1; 12 bases match TRBD2. The CDR3 length is 17 residues. CDR1 is SGHRS and CDR2 is YFSETQ in the germline V gene. The V and J ends lost 4 bases and 2 bases, in that order; junction bases with no gene match: 7. CDR3 sequence reads: CASSARGLAGTYNEQFF. The CDR3 DNA reads as TGCGCCAGCAGCGCCCGGGGACTAGCGGGCACCTACAATGAGCAGTTCTTC.

This clonotype was recorded many times. This chain links TRBV7-9 with TRBJ2-3; TRBD2 matches at 10 bases. There are 16 residues in the CDR3. The V gene's germline CDR1 is SEHNR and CDR2 FQNEAQ (reference sequence). Germline trimming cut 5 bases from V and 6 bases from J; bases unmatched to any gene: 11. CDR3 DNA sequence: TGTGCCAGCAGCCTACCTAAAGCGGGGGGGCTGGATACGCAGTATTTT. Translated: CASSLPKAGGLDTQYF. The full variable domain, completed using reference TRBV7-9 and TRBJ2-3, is DTGVSQNPRHKITKRGQNVTFRCDPISEHNRLYWYRQTLGQGPEFLTYFQNEAQLEKSRLLSDRFSAERPKGSFSTLEIQRTEQGDSAMYLCASSLPKAGGLDTQYFGPGTRLTVL.

In its sample, this clonotype was seen many times. A read error may account for a junction end that differs from germline. The chain combines TRBV6-2 or TRBV6-3 with TRBJ2-3; 15 positions agree with TRBD2. The CDR3 runs to 19 residues. Germline CDR1 and CDR2: MNHEY and SVGEGT. CDR3 amino acids: CASSYLRTSGREERDTQCF. CDR3 sequence (DNA): TGTGCCAGCAGTTACCTCCGGACTAGCGGGAGGGAAGAGAGAGATACGCAGTGTTTT.

The V call is TRBV4-3, the J call TRBJ1-6; possibly TRBD1 for D (6 bases). The V gene's germline CDR1 is LGHNA and CDR2 YSLEER. V was shortened by 0 bases and J by 7 bases, with 13 bases between the two germline ends. This CDR3 region has 16 residues. The CDR3 reads CASSQDRDRWNSPLHF. The CDR3 DNA is TGCGCCAGCAGCCAAGATCGAGACAGGTGGAATTCACCCCTCCACTTT.

This clonotype was seen a handful of times. At one boundary the junction diverges from the germline segment, which might be a read error. This chain links TRBV20-1 with TRBJ2-7, with 8 bases that match TRBD1. Germline loops: CDR1 DFQATT, CDR2 SNEGSKA (reference sequence). This CDR3 has 11 residues. The CDR3 nucleotides read TGTTCAGGGGGCGCGGCGGGCGAGCAGTACTTC. Its protein is CSGGAAGEQYF.

This clonotype has ten or more counts. The rearrangement uses TRBV12-3 or TRBV12-4 and TRBJ1-2, with D perhaps TRBD1 (5 bases). The V end was cut by 1 base, the J end by 1 base, with 10 bases between. The CDR3 loop spans 15 amino acids. The CDR3 sequence: CASSLEGAVNYGYTF. The CDR3 DNA is TGTGCCAGCAGTTTAGAAGGGGCGGTTAACTATGGCTACACCTTC.

CDR3 bases: TGTGCCAGCAGTTCCCCCCTAGCGGGTAATGAGCAGTTCTTC. Its translation: CASSSPLAGNEQFF. The V gene is TRBV27, the J gene TRBJ2-1, with 8 bases that match TRBD2. Germline V gene lookup returns CDR1 MNHEY and CDR2 SMNVEV (reference sequence). There are 14 residues in the CDR3. The V gene end was trimmed by 4 bases and the J gene end by 7 bases; junction bases not matched to a gene: 6.

This clonotype was picked up many times. CDR3 sequence (DNA): TGTGCCACCGATACCGGGACCCTAGGAGGGAGGCAGTTCTTC. Its protein is CATDTGTLGGRQFF. The J gene is TRBJ2-1, the V gene TRBV19, with D possibly matching TRBD2 (6 bases). Germline CDR1 is LNHDA and CDR2 is SQIVND (reference sequence). V lost 10 bases, J lost 12 bases, and 25 bases lay in between. The CDR3 loop spans 14 amino acids.

This clonotype occurred a few times. The genes are TRBV9 and TRBJ2-2, with 10 bases aligning to TRBD1. Per the germline V gene, CDR1 is SGDLS and CDR2 is YYNGEE. The junction had 7 bases not matched to a gene; V was cut back by 4 bases and J by 7 bases. The CDR3 is made up of 15 amino acids. The CDR3 DNA follows: TGTGCCAGCAGCTCCGACAGGGGGCTTAGCGGGGAGCTGTTTTTT. The encoded protein is CASSSDRGLSGELFF.

The chain couples TRBV12-3 or TRBV12-4 to TRBJ2-1, with D uncertain. V was trimmed by 3 bases and J by 8 bases, leaving 8 bases between them. The CDR3 runs 12 residues. The CDR3 DNA is TGTGCCAGCAGTTTTTTCCGCGATGAGCAGTTCTTC. Amino acid sequence: CASSFFRDEQFF.